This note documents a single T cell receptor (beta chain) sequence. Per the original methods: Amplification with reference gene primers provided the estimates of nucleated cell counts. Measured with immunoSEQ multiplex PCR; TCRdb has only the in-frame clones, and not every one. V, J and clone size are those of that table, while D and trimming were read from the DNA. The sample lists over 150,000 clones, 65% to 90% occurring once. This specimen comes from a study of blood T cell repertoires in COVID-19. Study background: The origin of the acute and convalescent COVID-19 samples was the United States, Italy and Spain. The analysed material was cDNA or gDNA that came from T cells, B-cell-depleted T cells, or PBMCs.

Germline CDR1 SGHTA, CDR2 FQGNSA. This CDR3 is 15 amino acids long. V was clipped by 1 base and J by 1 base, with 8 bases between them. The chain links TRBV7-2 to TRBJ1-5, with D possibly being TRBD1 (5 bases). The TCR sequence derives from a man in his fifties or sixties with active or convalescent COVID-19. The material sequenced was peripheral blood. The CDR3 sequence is CASSLGRTSNQPQHF. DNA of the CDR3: TGTGCCAGCAGCTTAGGAAGGACAAGCAATCAGCCCCAGCATTTT.